These T cell receptor beta chains were read from a single sample in a study of CD4+ T cells in melanoma. Produced via immunoSEQ multiplex PCR; TCRdb's table is partial and in-frame only. The top ten hold around 3% of the sample, which has over 100,000 clones, approximately 90% seen once. Source material: peripheral blood. These receptor sequences come from a human donor with melanoma. Each CDR3 is given with its conserved first and last residue. A D gene is named only where the DNA matches it firmly. Only part of the rows carry a size: once, few, many, or a class if the clone is expanded.

TGTGCCATCCAGGGGGCCAACGTCCTGACTTTC	CAIQGANVLTF	TRBJ2-6	NA	TRBV21-1	NA
TGTGCCAGCAGCTCATGGGCTAGCGGGGGTTACAATGAGCAGTTCTTC	CASSSWASGGYNEQFF	TRBJ2-1	TRBD2	TRBV7-9	NA
TGTGCCGCCCGCGGGGGGACCTACGAGCAGTACTTC	CAARGGTYEQYF	TRBJ2-7	TRBD2	TRBV28	NA
TGTGCCAGCAGCTCTAGCGGGAGCTTAAACGAGCAGTACTTC	CASSSSGSLNEQYF	TRBJ2-7	TRBD2	TRBV7-2	NA
TGTGCCAGCAGCTTACGGGGAAACTACGAGCAGTACTTC	CASSLRGNYEQYF	TRBJ2-7	NA	TRBV7-2	NA
TGTGCCATCAGTGGAGTGGTAGCGGGAGACGGCGAGCAGTTCTTC	CAISGVVAGDGEQFF	TRBJ2-1	TRBD2	TRBV10-3	NA
TGTGCCAGCAGCTCACAGGGTATTGCGTTTAGTGAAAAACTGTTTTTT	CASSSQGIAFSEKLFF	TRBJ1-4	NA	TRBV5-8	NA
TGTGCCAGCAGTGAAGAAGCAGGGCCCTACGAGCAGTACTTC	CASSEEAGPYEQYF	TRBJ2-7	NA	TRBV2	NA
TGCGCCAGCAGCCACGGGGGAGGACAAGAGACCCAGTACTTC	CASSHGGGQETQYF	TRBJ2-5	NA	TRBV5-1	NA
TGTGCCAGCAGTATTGGCGGGAGCTCCTACAATGAGCAGTTCTTC	CASSIGGSSYNEQFF	TRBJ2-1	TRBD2	TRBV14	NA
TGTGCCAGCAGCCTCCAAGCGGGGTTGGAGACCCAGTACTTC	CASSLQAGLETQYF	TRBJ2-5	TRBD2	TRBV5-8	NA
TGTGCCAGCAGGTCAGGGGGGACAGGAGGAGAGCAGTACTTC	CASRSGGTGGEQYF	TRBJ2-7	TRBD1	TRBV6-5	NA
TGTGCCAGCAGTGATCCCGGGACAGGAGCCTACGAGCAGTACTTC	CASSDPGTGAYEQYF	TRBJ2-7	TRBD1	TRBV2	NA
TGTGCCAGCAGCTTAGCGCCTCCACAGTCTGGGGCCAACGTCCTGACTTTC	CASSLAPPQSGANVLTF	TRBJ2-6	NA	TRBV7-2	NA
TGCGCCAGCAGCAGATTGACAGGGGATGATGGCTACACCTTC	CASSRLTGDDGYTF	TRBJ1-2	TRBD1	TRBV4-3	NA
TGTGCCAGCAGCTTGGCACAGGGCGCAGATACGCAGTATTTT	CASSLAQGADTQYF	TRBJ2-3	NA	TRBV5-4	NA
TGCGCCAGCAACCCGACAGGACCTTCCTACGAGCAGTACTTC	CASNPTGPSYEQYF	TRBJ2-7	NA	TRBV5-1	NA
TGTGCCAGCAGCTTCCAGGGGGTGAACACTGAAGCTTTCTTT	CASSFQGVNTEAFF	TRBJ1-1	TRBD1	TRBV11-1	many
TGTGCCAGCAGCTCAGCGGGGGATCAGCCCCAGCATTTT	CASSSAGDQPQHF	TRBJ1-5	NA	TRBV11-2	NA
TGTGCCAGCAGCCGGACAGCGCATAACTATGGCTACACCTTC	CASSRTAHNYGYTF	TRBJ1-2	NA	TRBV7-9	NA
TGTGCCAGCAGCTTCTTCGGCCAGGGGGAGGGCTACACCTTC	CASSFFGQGEGYTF	TRBJ1-2	TRBD1	TRBV7-9	once
TGTGCCAGCAGTGAGAGGACAACCACAGATACGCAGTATTTT	CASSERTTTDTQYF	TRBJ2-3	NA	TRBV2	NA
TGTGCCAGCAGTGCACAACAGGTATCCACAGATACGCAGTATTTT	CASSAQQVSTDTQYF	TRBJ2-3	NA	TRBV2	NA
TGTGCCACAGGAGACTGGGGGACAGGGGGCTCCGGCGAGCAGTACTTC	CATGDWGTGGSGEQYF	TRBJ2-7	TRBD1	TRBV2	NA
TGTGCCAGCTCAACTCAAGTAGGGCGGCTGAACACCGGGGAGCTGTTTTTT	CASSTQVGRLNTGELFF	TRBJ2-2	NA	TRBV11-1	NA
TGTGCCAGCAGGGGTCAGGACAGAAACACTGAAGCTTTCTTT	CASRGQDRNTEAFF	TRBJ1-1	NA	TRBV4-2	once